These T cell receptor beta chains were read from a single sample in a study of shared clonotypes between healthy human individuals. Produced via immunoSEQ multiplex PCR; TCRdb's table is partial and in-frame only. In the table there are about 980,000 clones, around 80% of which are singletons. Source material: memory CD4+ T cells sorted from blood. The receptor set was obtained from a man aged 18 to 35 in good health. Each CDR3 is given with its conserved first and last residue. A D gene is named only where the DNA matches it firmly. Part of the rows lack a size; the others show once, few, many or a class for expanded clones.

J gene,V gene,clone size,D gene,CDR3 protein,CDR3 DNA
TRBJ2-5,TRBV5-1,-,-,CASSIPGSQETQYF,TGCGCCAGCAGCATCCCCGGGTCCCAAGAGACCCAGTACTTC
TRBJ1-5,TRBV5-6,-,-,CASSLGRLQPQHF,TGTGCCAGCAGCTTGGGACGGCTTCAGCCCCAGCATTTT
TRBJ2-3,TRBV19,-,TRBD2,CASSNGLAEYTDTQYF,TGTGCCAGTAGTAACGGGCTAGCGGAGTACACAGATACGCAGTATTTT
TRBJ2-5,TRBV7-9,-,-,CASSLRNQETQYF,TGTGCCAGCAGCCTAAGGAATCAAGAGACCCAGTACTTC
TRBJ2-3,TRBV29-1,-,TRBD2,CSVGRGGTDTQYF,TGCAGCGTTGGACGCGGGGGAACAGATACGCAGTATTTT
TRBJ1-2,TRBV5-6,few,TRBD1,CASSRGTGRLNYGYTF,TGTGCCAGCAGCCGGGGGACAGGTCGACTTAACTATGGCTACACCTTC
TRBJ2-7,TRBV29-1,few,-,CSVCHGGIGYEQYF,TGCAGCGTTTGTCATGGGGGGATAGGGTACGAGCAGTACTTC
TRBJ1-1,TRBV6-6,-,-,CASSSPGTEAFF,TGTGCCAGCAGCTCTCCGGGGACTGAAGCTTTCTTT
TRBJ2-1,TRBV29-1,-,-,CSVGLISSYNEQFF,TGCAGCGTCGGACTCATTAGCTCCTACAATGAGCAGTTCTTC
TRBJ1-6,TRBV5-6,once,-,CASSIEFSPLHF,TGTGCCAGCAGCATAGAATTTTCACCCCTCCACTTT
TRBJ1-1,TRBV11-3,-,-,CASSFSGNTEAFF,TGTGCCAGCAGCTTTTCGGGGAACACTGAAGCTTTCTTT
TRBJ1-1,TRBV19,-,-,CASLRNTEAFF,TGTGCCTCCTTAAGAAACACTGAAGCTTTCTTT
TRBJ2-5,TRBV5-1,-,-,CASSFGGQETQYF,TGCGCCAGCAGCTTTGGGGGTCAAGAGACCCAGTACTTC
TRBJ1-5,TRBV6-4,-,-,CASPRNSSNQPQHF,TGTGCCAGCCCAAGAAACAGTAGCAATCAGCCCCAGCATTTT
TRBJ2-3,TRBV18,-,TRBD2,CASSHLGTSGTDTQYF,TGTGCCAGCTCGCATCTCGGGACTAGCGGCACAGATACGCAGTATTTT
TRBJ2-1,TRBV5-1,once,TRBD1,CASSLGDSHNEQFF,TGCGCCAGCAGCTTGGGGGACAGCCACAATGAGCAGTTCTTC
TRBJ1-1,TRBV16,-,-,CASSQSGGQTEAFF,TGTGCCAGCAGCCAATCGGGGGGGCAGACTGAAGCTTTCTTT
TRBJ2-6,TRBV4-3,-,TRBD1,CASSQGDRGSGANVLTF,TGCGCCAGCAGCCAAGGTGACAGGGGTTCTGGGGCCAACGTCCTGACTTTC
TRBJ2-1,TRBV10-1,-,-,CASSEARDYNEQFF,TGCGCCAGCAGTGAGGCCAGGGACTACAATGAGCAGTTCTTC
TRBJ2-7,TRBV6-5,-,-,CASSPDRVKQYF,TGTGCCAGCAGTCCTGACCGAGTGAAGCAGTACTTC
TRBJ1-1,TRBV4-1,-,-,CASSQEEGGAEAFF,TGCGCCAGCAGCCAAGAGGAGGGCGGGGCTGAAGCTTTCTTT
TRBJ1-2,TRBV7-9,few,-,CASSLSGANYGYTF,TGTGCCAGCAGCTTATCCGGGGCTAACTATGGCTACACCTTC
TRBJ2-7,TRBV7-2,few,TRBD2,CASSLAGRGAYEQYF,TGTGCCAGCAGCTTAGCCGGGCGGGGGGCCTACGAGCAGTACTTC
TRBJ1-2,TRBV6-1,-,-,CASSDKGTHGYTF,TGTGCCAGCAGTGACAAAGGGACGCATGGCTACACCTTC
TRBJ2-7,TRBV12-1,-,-,CASSFLRNEQYF,TGTGCCAGCAGCTTTCTTAGGAACGAGCAGTACTTC
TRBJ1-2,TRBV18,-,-,CASSPDDGYTF,TGTGCCAGCTCACCGGATGATGGCTACACCTTC
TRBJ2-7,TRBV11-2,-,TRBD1,CASSSDRGLYEQYF,TGTGCCAGCAGCTCAGACAGGGGGCTATACGAGCAGTACTTC
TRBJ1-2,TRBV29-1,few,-,CSTPSGGGANYGYTF,TGCAGCACACCCTCTGGCGGGGGAGCTAACTATGGCTACACCTTC
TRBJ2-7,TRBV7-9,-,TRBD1,CASSLKGGHEQYF,TGTGCCAGCAGCTTAAAAGGGGGCCATGAGCAGTACTTC
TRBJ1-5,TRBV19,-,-,CASSPQVSQPQHF,TGTGCCAGTAGTCCACAGGTATCCCAGCCCCAGCATTTT
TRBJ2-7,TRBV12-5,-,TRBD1,CASGLVSPRDRGSYEQYF,TGTGCTAGTGGTTTGGTGTCTCCCCGGGACAGGGGTTCCTACGAGCAGTACTTC
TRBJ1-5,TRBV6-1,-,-,CATEQGHNQPQHF,TGTGCCACAGAACAGGGACACAATCAGCCCCAGCATTTT
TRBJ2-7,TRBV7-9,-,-,CASSLGLVGIDEQYF,TGTGCCAGCAGCTTAGGTCTTGTGGGTATCGACGAGCAGTACTTC
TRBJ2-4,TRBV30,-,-,CAWSVRDIQYF,TGTGCCTGGAGTGTACGTGACATTCAGTACTTC
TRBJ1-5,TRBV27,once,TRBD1,CASSDRGNSNQPQHF,TGTGCCAGCAGTGACAGGGGGAATAGCAATCAGCCCCAGCATTTT
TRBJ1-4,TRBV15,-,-,CATSRDPPGQGEKLFF,TGTGCCACCAGCAGAGACCCCCCAGGACAAGGTGAAAAACTGTTTTTT
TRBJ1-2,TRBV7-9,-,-,CASSYGEDYGYTF,TGTGCCAGCAGCTACGGCGAGGACTATGGCTACACCTTC
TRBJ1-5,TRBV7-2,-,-,CASSFWADQPQHF,TGTGCCAGCAGCTTTTGGGCGGATCAGCCCCAGCATTTT
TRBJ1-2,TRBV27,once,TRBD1,CASSPAGQGGYGYTF,TGTGCCAGCAGTCCCGCCGGACAGGGAGGTTATGGCTACACCTTC
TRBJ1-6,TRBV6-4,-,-,CAISPGTHSYNSPLHF,TGTGCCATCAGCCCAGGGACTCACTCCTATAATTCACCCCTCCACTTT
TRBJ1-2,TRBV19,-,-,CASSMDYNYGYTF,TGTGCCAGTAGTATGGACTATAACTATGGCTACACCTTC
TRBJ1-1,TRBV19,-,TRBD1,CASSDRGNTEAFF,TGTGCCAGTAGCGACAGGGGGAACACTGAAGCTTTCTTT
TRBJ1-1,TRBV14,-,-,CASSPHLNTEAFF,TGTGCCAGCAGCCCCCACCTGAACACTGAAGCTTTCTTT
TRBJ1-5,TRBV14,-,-,CASSQGSGNQPQHF,TGTGCCAGCAGCCAAGGGTCGGGAAATCAGCCCCAGCATTTT
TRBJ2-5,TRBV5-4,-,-,CASSRGIQETQYF,TGTGCCAGCAGTAGGGGAATCCAAGAGACCCAGTACTTC
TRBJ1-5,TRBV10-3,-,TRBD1,CAISTQGGNQPQHF,TGTGCCATCAGTACCCAGGGGGGAAATCAGCCCCAGCATTTT
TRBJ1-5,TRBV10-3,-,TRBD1,CAISQRDRGYDQPQHF,TGTGCCATCAGTCAGAGGGACAGGGGGTACGATCAGCCCCAGCATTTT